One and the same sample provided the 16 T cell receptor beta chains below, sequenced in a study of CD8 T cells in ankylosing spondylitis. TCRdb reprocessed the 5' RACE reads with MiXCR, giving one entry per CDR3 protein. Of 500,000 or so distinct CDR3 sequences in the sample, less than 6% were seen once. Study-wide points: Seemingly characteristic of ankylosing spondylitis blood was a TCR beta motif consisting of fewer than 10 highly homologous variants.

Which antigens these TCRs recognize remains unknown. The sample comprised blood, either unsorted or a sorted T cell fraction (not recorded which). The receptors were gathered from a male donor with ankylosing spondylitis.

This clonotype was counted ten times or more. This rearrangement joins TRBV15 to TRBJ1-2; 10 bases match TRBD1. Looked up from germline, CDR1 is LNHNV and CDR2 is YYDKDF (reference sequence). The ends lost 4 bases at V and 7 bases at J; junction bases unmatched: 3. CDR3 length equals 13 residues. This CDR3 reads CATSTRTGGGYTF. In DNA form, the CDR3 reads TGTGCCACCAGCACCAGGACAGGGGGTGGCTACACCTTC.

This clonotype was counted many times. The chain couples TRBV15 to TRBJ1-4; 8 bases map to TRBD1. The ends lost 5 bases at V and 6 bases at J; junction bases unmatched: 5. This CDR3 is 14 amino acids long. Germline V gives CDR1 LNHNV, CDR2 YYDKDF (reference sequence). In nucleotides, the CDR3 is TGTGCCACCAGCCGACAGGGGAGCGATGAAAAACTGTTTTTT. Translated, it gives CATSRQGSDEKLFF.

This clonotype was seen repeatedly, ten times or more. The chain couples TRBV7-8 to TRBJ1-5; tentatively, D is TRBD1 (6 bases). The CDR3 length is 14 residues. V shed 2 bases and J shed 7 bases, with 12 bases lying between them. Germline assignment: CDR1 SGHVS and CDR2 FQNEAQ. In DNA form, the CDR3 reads TGTGCCAGCAGCTTACGGGGGCCGGGGCAGCCCCAGCATTTT. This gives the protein CASSLRGPGQPQHF.

The CDR3 nucleotides read TGCAGTGCTACGACAGTTAGCCCGGTGAACACTGAAGCTTTCTTT. It codes for CSATTVSPVNTEAFF. V gene TRBV20-1 combines with J gene TRBJ1-1; a weak D match, TRBD1 (5 bases). CDR1 and CDR2 (germline): DFQATT, SNEGSKA (reference sequence). This CDR3 has 15 amino acids. Trimming pared 4 bases from V and 0 bases from J, leaving 15 bases between.

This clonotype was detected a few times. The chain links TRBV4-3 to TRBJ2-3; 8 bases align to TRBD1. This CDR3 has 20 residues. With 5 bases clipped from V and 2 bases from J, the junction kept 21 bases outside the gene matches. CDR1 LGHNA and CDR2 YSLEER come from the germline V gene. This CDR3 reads CASSALRTGTTLSLTDTQYF. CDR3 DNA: TGCGCCAGCAGCGCTCTTAGGACAGGGACCACCCTTTCCCTCACAGATACGCAGTATTTT.

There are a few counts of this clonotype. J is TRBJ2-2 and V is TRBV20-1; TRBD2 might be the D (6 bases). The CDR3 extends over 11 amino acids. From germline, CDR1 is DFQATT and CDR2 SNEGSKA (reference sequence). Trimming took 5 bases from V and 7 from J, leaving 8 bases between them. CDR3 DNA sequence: TGCAGTGCTCGGAGGGTCGGGGAGCTGTTTTTT. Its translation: CSARRVGELFF.

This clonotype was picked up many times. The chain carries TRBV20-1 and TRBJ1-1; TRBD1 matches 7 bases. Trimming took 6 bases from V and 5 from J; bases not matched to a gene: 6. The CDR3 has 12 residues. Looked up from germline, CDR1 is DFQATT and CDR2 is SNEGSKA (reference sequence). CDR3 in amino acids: CSARTGMTEAFF. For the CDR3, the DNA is TGCAGTGCGCGGACAGGTATGACTGAAGCTTTCTTT.

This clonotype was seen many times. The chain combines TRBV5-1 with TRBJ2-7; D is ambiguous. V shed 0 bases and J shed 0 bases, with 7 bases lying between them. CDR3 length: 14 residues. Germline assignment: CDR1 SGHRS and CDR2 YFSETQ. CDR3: CASSLVLYSYEQYF. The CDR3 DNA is TGCGCCAGCAGCTTGGTACTATACTCCTACGAGCAGTACTTC.

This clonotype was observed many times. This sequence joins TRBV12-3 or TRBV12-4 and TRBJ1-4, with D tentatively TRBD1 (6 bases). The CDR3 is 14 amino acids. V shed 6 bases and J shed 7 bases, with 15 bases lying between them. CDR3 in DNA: TGTGCCAGCAGCCAACAGGGCTTCGGTGAAAAACTGTTTTTT. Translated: CASSQQGFGEKLFF.

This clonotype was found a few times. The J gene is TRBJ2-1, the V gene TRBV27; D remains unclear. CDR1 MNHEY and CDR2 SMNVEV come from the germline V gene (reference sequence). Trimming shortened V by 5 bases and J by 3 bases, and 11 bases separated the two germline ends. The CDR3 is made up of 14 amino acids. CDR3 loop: CASSTFGDYNEQFF. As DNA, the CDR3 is TGTGCCAGCAGTACATTTGGCGACTACAATGAGCAGTTCTTC.

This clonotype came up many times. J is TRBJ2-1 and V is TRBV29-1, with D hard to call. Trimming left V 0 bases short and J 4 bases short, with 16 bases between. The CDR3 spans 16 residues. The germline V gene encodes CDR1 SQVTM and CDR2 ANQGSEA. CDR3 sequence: CSVEEGSPLAYNEQFF. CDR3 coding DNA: TGCAGCGTTGAAGAAGGCTCACCGCTGGCGTACAATGAGCAGTTCTTC.

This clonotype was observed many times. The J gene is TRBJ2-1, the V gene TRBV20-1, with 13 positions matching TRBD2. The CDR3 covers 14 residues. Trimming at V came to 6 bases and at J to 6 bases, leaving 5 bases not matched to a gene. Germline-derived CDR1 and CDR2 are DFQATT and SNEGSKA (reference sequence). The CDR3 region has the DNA TGCAGTGCAGGACTAGCGGGAGAGGGCAATGAGCAGTTCTTC. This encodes CSAGLAGEGNEQFF.

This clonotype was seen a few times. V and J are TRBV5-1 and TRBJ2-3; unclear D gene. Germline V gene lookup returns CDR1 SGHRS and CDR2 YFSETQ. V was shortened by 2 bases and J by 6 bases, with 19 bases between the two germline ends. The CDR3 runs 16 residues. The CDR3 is CASSFGSAVLSDTQYF. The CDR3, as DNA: TGCGCCAGCAGCTTCGGGTCTGCCGTGCTCTCGGATACGCAGTATTTT.

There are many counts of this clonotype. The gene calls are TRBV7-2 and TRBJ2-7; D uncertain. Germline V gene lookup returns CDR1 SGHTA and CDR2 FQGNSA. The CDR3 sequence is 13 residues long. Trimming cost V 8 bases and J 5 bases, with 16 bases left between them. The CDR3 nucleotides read TGTGCCAGCTTGCCAGAGGATTATGACGAGCAGTACTTC. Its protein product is CASLPEDYDEQYF.

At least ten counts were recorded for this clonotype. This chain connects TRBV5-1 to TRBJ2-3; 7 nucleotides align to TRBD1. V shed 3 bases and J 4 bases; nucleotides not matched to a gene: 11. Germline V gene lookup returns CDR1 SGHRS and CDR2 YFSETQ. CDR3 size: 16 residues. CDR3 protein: CASSSAEQGLPDTQYF. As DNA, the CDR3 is TGCGCCAGCAGCTCCGCCGAACAGGGGCTCCCAGATACGCAGTATTTT.

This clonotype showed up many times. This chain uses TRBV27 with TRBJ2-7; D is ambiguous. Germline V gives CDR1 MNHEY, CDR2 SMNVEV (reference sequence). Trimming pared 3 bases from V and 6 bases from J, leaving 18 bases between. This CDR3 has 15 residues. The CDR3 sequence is CASSLFAASPSEQYF. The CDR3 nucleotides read TGTGCCAGCAGTTTGTTTGCAGCGTCCCCGTCCGAGCAGTACTTC.